This T cell receptor beta chain came from a study of blood T cell repertoires in COVID-19. Original handling: Cell counts per sample came from amplifying reference gene primers. Clones were sequenced by immunoSEQ multiplex PCR, and TCRdb holds only the in-frame ones, with some missing. That table is the source of V, J and clone size, and D and trimming were worked out from the DNA. The sample lists over 300,000 clones, roughly 90% seen once, with approximately 6.5% in the top ten. The germline V gene encodes CDR1 MGHRA and CDR2 YSYEKL. V was clipped by 4 bases and J by 0 bases, with 10 bases between them. The CDR3 is 15 amino acids.

The clonotype originates from a man between 18 and 35 years old who had recovered from COVID-19. V usage is TRBV4-1 and J usage is TRBJ1-5, with D uncertain. Sequencing was done on a sample of peripheral blood. CDR3 region: CASSPEANSNQPQHF. The CDR3 DNA reads as TGCGCCAGCAGCCCGGAGGCGAATAGCAATCAGCCCCAGCATTTT.